This TCR beta chain was documented in a study of cytomegalovirus exposure and HLA in healthy donors (dated by TCRdb to the late 2010s). With respect to the entire study: In an earlier analysis of some 610 of the donors, 276 Gb of sequence data and approximately 120 million unique TCR beta sequences from about 190 million T cells were reported. Roughly 300 gigabases of sequencing data and 78 million or so unique TCR sequences were included in an early release covering under 650 HLA-typed donors. Of the roughly 430 genotyped donors, around 81% fell in the genetic ancestry cluster associated with self-reported Caucasian donors. The study aimed to test whether cataloging public T cell receptors could reveal signatures of past pathogen exposure. The study used immunosequencing to profile the T cell repertoires of 670 or so subjects and linked those repertoires to cytomegalovirus serostatus. In addition to the first cohort of hundreds of subjects, a separate validation cohort of over 90 different subjects was used. High-throughput TCR immunosequencing, statistical association of individual TCRs with disease status, and machine learning were combined to predict cytomegalovirus infection status. To study patterns of TCR occurrence, a later analysis re-analyzed previously published TCR beta repertoires from several hundred donors and added high-resolution HLA genotyping. Rather than using new phenotypic data, the later analysis identified candidate immune exposures from TCR beta sequences and from how often those sequences occurred across donors. An earlier analysis of 587 of the donors used high-throughput TCR beta sequencing to judge whether each TCR beta V gene segment behaved as functional or pseudogenic. Donor age, sex, ethnicity and CMV serostatus were collected together with the repertoire data. In a later genetic analysis, genome-wide SNP genotypes for about three fifths of the roughly 670 donors were used, and that subset was treated as a discovery cohort. All discovery cohort repertoires had been generated using a single sequencing platform. HLA typing covered class I and class II loci at four-digit resolution. The number of donors typed differed by locus, with about 620-630 for A, B, C, DRB1 and DQB1, roughly 520 for DQA1, 600 to 610 for DPA1, and some 440 for DPB1. Because of strong linkage in the cohort, roughly 5 DR-DQ haplotypes were treated as single units for association and clustering. On average, around 200,000 unique TCR beta nucleotide sequences were sequenced per donor among 398 genotyped donors of the cohort, with roughly 19% of those sequences being non-productive.

Receptors were amplified or captured by the immunoSEQ multiplex PCR assay. A mixture of 60 forward primers for TCR Vbeta segments and 13 reverse primers for TCR Jbeta segments was used in the multiplex PCR. A multiplex PCR assay on genomic DNA amplified the CDR3 region of rearranged TCR beta genes. The Illumina HiSeq System was used to sequence the amplified TCR beta libraries as 87-base-pair reads. Under the source paper's analysis protocol: A later analysis counted 65 million to 90 million unique TCR beta chains across the 700 or so repertoires, and 10 million to 12 million of these chains were shared by at least two donors. A nearest-neighbor algorithm error-corrected the raw reads and collapsed the reads into unique sequences, merging closely related sequences to remove PCR and sequencing errors. CDR3 sequences were aligned to IMGT reference sequences to assign V, D and J gene segments. For a sequence to be retained, at least a six-nucleotide match to both a V gene segment and a J gene segment was required. Rearrangements were classified as productive when the CDR3 lacked stop codons and remained in frame with V and J, and all other rearrangements were classified as non-productive. CDR3 was defined by IMGT convention, running from the second conserved V-encoded cysteine to the conserved J-encoded phenylalanine. Sequences without an unambiguous match to a single V gene segment were excluded from the earlier analysis of approximately 560 of the donors. An earlier analysis of several hundred of the donors classified V segments as functional when productive rearrangements were above 56.7% and as segregating when the standard deviation between donors was above 5%. A statistical classification framework was built to diagnose cytomegalovirus status from the catalog of TCR beta chain sequences. A later analysis assigned V and J genes by comparing TCR nucleotide sequences with IMGT/GENE-DB human TR gene sequences. A later analysis assigned CDR3 sequences and most-parsimonious VDJ recombination scenarios with the TCRdist pipeline. In a later analysis, every TCR beta chain was defined by the combination of its CDR3 amino acid sequence and its V-gene family, and reads without a unique V-gene family were dropped. A later analysis removed several hundred highly shared, low-generation-probability nucleotide sequences to deal with suspected cross-contamination and a sequencing artifact. In a later analysis, a clonal expansion index was calculated for each public chain from normalized within-repertoire ranks of inferred template counts. In a later analysis, generation probabilities were computed using a VDJ recombination model fitted to out-of-frame rearrangements, and the results were checked against IGoR. A later analysis scored TCR-TCR, TCR-HLA and TCR-CMV co-occurrence with hypergeometric tests, applying a repertoire-size bias correction to TCR pairs. To estimate false discovery rates, a later analysis permuted the HLA or CMV assignments 20 times. In a later analysis, co-occurring TCRs were grouped using DBSCAN, with TCRdist sequence similarity added in when clustering inside HLA-allele-positive subsets. Co-occurrence clustering excluded repertoires with fewer than 30,000 or more than 120,000 public chains, plus five with anomalous nucleotide sharing. The table comes from immuneACCESS by way of TCRdb, which keeps in-frame sequences with V and J called. Part of the clones is missing from these tables; in studies checked, under half for an unresolved V gene and the rest for unknown reasons. Clone size and V and J calls were adopted from that table, with D and trimming inferred from the DNA. Recorded for this sample are roughly 120,000 clones; 15% of them occurred a single time. Under 2.5% of the sample lies in the top ten.

The paper's findings and limits, for the study overall: In an earlier analysis of roughly 560 of the donors, most TCR beta V segments were observed in productive rearrangements about 87% or about 30% of the time, broadly matching IMGT annotations. Most TCR sequences were seen in very few donors, while some public TCRs were found in many individuals. A further reported finding was that TCR beta sequences accurately predicted the HLA-A and HLA-B alleles for most subjects in the first cohort. At a false discovery rate of 0.05, a later analysis linked roughly 17,000 TCR beta sequences to specific HLA alleles. Compared with the roughly 600-donor mean, donors in an Asian-associated ancestry cluster had fewer N-insertions in productive TCRs, according to a later genetic analysis. For the cohort, immune exposure information was limited to CMV serostatus. Because HLA typing was unavailable for some donors at each locus, only the typed subset was used in association tests. The 87-base-pair reads could not distinguish some IMGT-functional V segments, including TRBV6-2 and TRBV6-3, so those segments were excluded. In a later analysis, most CMV-associated TCR beta chains were found to appear HLA-restricted, with HLA associations seemingly driven largely by CMV exposure. A later analysis found that HLA-associated TCR beta chains were more clonally expanded and had lower generation probabilities than equally common non-associated chains. A cluster of highly shared sequence variants was judged likely to be a technical artifact of the sequencing pipeline. In vitro tests confirmed that a few of the cytomegalovirus-associated TCR beta chains recognize cytomegalovirus antigens. The study gave a list of under 200 TCR beta chains associated with cytomegalovirus. Correlated functional status among segregating V segments might reflect linkage disequilibrium, but an unknown experimental factor could not be ruled out. The classifier was reported to diagnose cytomegalovirus status with high specificity and sensitivity in both the original and validation cohorts. In a later analysis, the rate of TCR association differed among HLA loci, with DRB1 alleles having the most associated TCRs and HLA-C alleles having the fewest. Sequencing depth was assumed to be roughly uniform across donors in the presence/absence analyses, though that assumption may not hold. In a later genetic analysis, a missense DCLRE1C variant was associated with V-gene and J-gene trimming of TCR beta chains, and the association was replicated in an independent cohort. This cohort had only TCR beta chains sequenced, and the lack of alpha or paired-chain data limited which features could be detected. In a later analysis, several top co-occurrence clusters were reported to appear linked to parvovirus B19, influenza, CMV and Epstein-Barr virus. The authors suggested that the approach could potentially be extended to other disease states and immunological phenotypes. When HLA alleles, especially DR and DQ, strongly co-occurred, TCR associations were difficult to assign to individual alleles. The earlier analysis of almost 600 of the donors excluded roughly 17 rarely observed V segments, including chromosome 9 orphons, because counts were too low.

The cohort consisted of 650 to 850 healthy bone marrow donors. At the time of sampling, every cohort member was nominally healthy, though immune exposures that went unrecorded were likely present. The donor was CMV seronegative and belonged to the group of 320 or so seronegative cohort members. Every donor gave a peripheral blood sample, and the peripheral blood mononuclear cells from that sample were used for TCR beta sequencing. The Qiagen DNeasy Blood Extraction Kit was used to extract genomic DNA from the blood cell samples. This clone was counted a few times. Its antigen specificity is not known. Per-base quality was not reported, and no clone a single base away is much larger than it. Including cysteine and phenylalanine, the CDR3 has 17 amino acids. The entry retains the CDR3 DNA only, 51 bases that are in frame from base 1. Ends trimmed: V by 8 bases, J by 0 bases; bases unmatched to a gene: 13. For CDR1 and CDR2, the germline V gene lists SNHLY and FYNNEI.

The rearranged segments are TRBV2 and TRBJ2-7; 10 nucleotides in the junction match TRBD2. The sequence was obtained from a woman in her late teens or twenties in good health and CMV-seronegative. The sequenced material came from PBMCs. The DNA sequence is TGTGCCAGCTTGCCCCTAGCGGGGGCCCGCAGCTCCTACGAGCAGTACTTC. This is translated as CASLPLAGARSSYEQYF.